The 15 T cell receptor beta chains presented below share a single source sample, sequenced in a study of T cells after yellow fever vaccination. TCRdb re-called the 5' RACE reads through MiXCR, storing one row per CDR3 protein. The sample lists about 630,000 distinct CDR3 sequences, roughly an eighth occurring once. This sample comprised PBMCs, obtained on the day of the yellow fever booster vaccination. The receptors come from a man aged 25-45 years who received the YFV17D yellow fever vaccine.

V gene TRBV5-6 combines with J gene TRBJ1-5, with 7 bases that match TRBD1. Germline V gives CDR1 SGHDT, CDR2 YYEEEE. Germline trimming cut 4 bases from V and 9 bases from J; bases unmatched to any gene: 10. The CDR3 length is 14 residues. CDR3 sequence reads: CASSRNRGKRPQHF. The CDR3 nucleotides read TGTGCCAGCAGCCGGAACAGGGGCAAGCGGCCCCAGCATTTT.

Ten or more counts support this clonotype. The genes are TRBV2 and TRBJ2-6, with D perhaps TRBD2 (7 bases). CDR1 is SNHLY and CDR2 is FYNNEI in the germline V gene. The CDR3 runs to 16 residues. The V end was cut by 3 bases, the J end by 2 bases, with 11 bases between. The CDR3 coding sequence is TGTGCCAGCAGTGAGGAAGGGGGGGCTGGGGCCAACGTCCTGACTTTC. Translated: CASSEEGGAGANVLTF.

This clonotype was detected ten times or more. V usage is TRBV12-3 or TRBV12-4 and J usage is TRBJ1-5; D might be TRBD1 (6 bases). This CDR3 contains 17 residues. Trimming removed 5 bases at V and 3 bases at J, with 20 bases between. The CDR3 sequence is CASSASGVGTNNQPQHF. Here the CDR3 DNA reads TGTGCCAGCAGTGCCTCCGGTGTAGGGACAAACAATCAGCCCCAGCATTTT.

This clonotype has a count of ten or more. The chain combines TRBV29-1 with TRBJ2-1; a weak D match, TRBD1 (6 bases). V was shortened by 3 bases and J by 8 bases, with 11 bases between the two germline ends. This CDR3 region has 12 residues. CDR1 SQVTM and CDR2 ANQGSEA come from the germline V gene. The CDR3 sequence is CSVDRGWDEQFF. CDR3 DNA: TGCAGCGTTGACAGGGGCTGGGATGAGCAGTTCTTC.

This clonotype was seen more than once but under ten times. V is TRBV6-5 and J is TRBJ1-2; possible D gene TRBD1, 5 bases. Per the germline V gene, CDR1 is MNHEY and CDR2 is SVGAGI. This CDR3 comprises 11 residues. Trimming pared 5 bases from V and 7 bases from J, leaving 8 bases between. CDR3 residues: CASSGGTGYTF. As DNA, the CDR3 is TGTGCCAGCAGTGGGGGAACTGGCTACACCTTC.

In its sample, this clonotype was seen a few times. J is TRBJ2-1 and V is TRBV20-1, with 8 bases matching TRBD2. Unmatched junction bases numbered 10, after V lost 5 bases and J lost 4 bases. The germline V gene has CDR1 DFQATT and CDR2 SNEGSKA (reference sequence). This CDR3 region has 15 residues. The CDR3 coding sequence is TGCAGTGCTCTTGAGCGGGAGAGAAATTACAATGAGCAGTTCTTC. Translating it yields CSALERERNYNEQFF.

In this sample, this clonotype turned up a few times. Here the CDR3 reads CSAPDREGWADTQYF. The CDR3 DNA is TGCAGTGCTCCGGACAGGGAAGGGTGGGCAGATACGCAGTATTTT. This rearrangement joins TRBV20-1 to TRBJ2-3; 8 positions match TRBD1. This CDR3 is built from 15 residues. J lost 4 bases, V lost 5 bases, and 11 bases had no gene match. Per germline, CDR1 DFQATT and CDR2 SNEGSKA (reference sequence).

This clonotype occurred many times. The chain is built from TRBV24-1 and TRBJ2-2, with D possibly matching TRBD2 (5 bases). Germline V gene lookup returns CDR1 KGHDR and CDR2 SFDVKD. This CDR3 contains 18 residues. Trimming cost V 0 bases and J 4 bases, with 17 bases left between them. As DNA, the CDR3 is TGTGCCACCAGTGATTTGAGGGAGAATTCTGTGGTCACCGGGGAGCTGTTTTTT. Protein product: CATSDLRENSVVTGELFF.

V usage is TRBV12-3 or TRBV12-4 and J usage is TRBJ2-2, with D perhaps matching TRBD1 (5 bases). V was clipped by 5 bases and J by 5 bases, with 15 bases between them. The CDR3 extends over 15 amino acids. The CDR3 DNA sequence: TGTGCCAGCAGTCGTAACAGGAAAGGGACCGGGGAGCTGTTTTTT. Its protein is CASSRNRKGTGELFF.

In its sample, this clonotype was seen a few times. The J gene is TRBJ2-1, the V gene TRBV6-5; D is ambiguous. Trimming stripped 0 bases from V and 6 bases from J, with 12 bases between. Germline CDR1 reads MNHEY; CDR2 reads SVGAGI. The CDR3 extends over 15 amino acids. The CDR3 reads CASSYSITGINEQFF. CDR3 bases: TGTGCCAGCAGTTACTCGATAACTGGGATCAATGAGCAGTTCTTC.

The chain carries TRBV27 and TRBJ2-1, with 8 bases aligning to TRBD1. The CDR3 contains 16 residues. CDR1 and CDR2 from the germline V gene are MNHEY and SMNVEV (reference sequence). Germline trimming cut 5 bases from V and 12 bases from J; bases unmatched to any gene: 18. The CDR3 DNA sequence: TGTGCCAGCAGTCCCGACCGAGTGGGACAGGCCGCCGGGCAGTTCTTC. It is translated as CASSPDRVGQAAGQFF.

With regard to this clonotype: This may be a read error: a much more frequent sequence differs by one nucleotide. The chain links TRBV7-8 to TRBJ2-7; tentatively, D is TRBD1 (6 bases). CDR1 is SGHVS and CDR2 is FQNEAQ in the germline V gene. The CDR3 is 13 amino acids. The CDR3 loop reads CTSSLGTQNEQYF. The CDR3 nucleotides are TGTACCAGCAGCTTAGGGACACAGAACGAGCAGTACTTC. Drawing the rest from reference TRBV7-8 and TRBJ2-7, the complete variable domain is GAGVSQSPRYKVAKRGQDVALRCDPISGHVSLFWYQQALGQGPEFLTYFQNEAQLDKSGLPSDRFFAERPEGSVSTLKIQRTQQEDSAVYLCTSSLGTQNEQYFGPGTRLTVT.

The rearrangement joins TRBV23-1 to TRBJ2-7, with D unclear. TRBV23-1 is labeled an ORF, and its function is uncertain. The length of the CDR3 is 15 residues. The V end lost 0 bases, the J end lost 0 bases, and 9 bases lay between the germline ends. Here the CDR3 reads CASSQSYGSSYEQYF. CDR3 sequence (DNA): TGCGCCAGCAGTCAATCGTACGGCAGCTCCTACGAGCAGTACTTC.

This clonotype showed up just a few times. The chain is built from TRBV24-1 and TRBJ2-1, with D possibly TRBD1 on 6 matching bases. CDR3 length: 14 amino acids. V shed 3 bases and J shed 15 bases, with 20 bases lying between them. The germline V gene has CDR1 KGHDR and CDR2 SFDVKD. The CDR3 spells CATSDLSLSGQLFF. The CDR3 region has the DNA TGTGCCACCAGTGATCTAAGTCTCTCGGGACAACTGTTCTTC.

The chain recombines TRBV20-1 with TRBJ2-1; TRBD1 matches at 8 bases. Trimming at V came to 6 bases and at J to 7 bases, leaving 5 bases not matched to a gene. Germline-derived CDR1 and CDR2 are DFQATT and SNEGSKA (reference sequence). The CDR3 is 12 amino acids. The CDR3 spells CSAPTGANEQFF. The CDR3 nucleotides read TGCAGTGCACCGACAGGGGCGAATGAGCAGTTCTTC.